The rows below give T cell receptor beta chains drawn from one sample of a study of T cell responses to AZD1222 COVID-19 vaccine. Profiling relied on immunoSEQ multiplex PCR, and the TCRdb table lists in-frame clones only, not all of them. The sample has around 100,000 clones, around nine tenths seen once. This specimen was peripheral blood, taken on day 0 of AZD1222 vaccination. The receptor set was obtained from an adult in good health. The CDR3 runs from the conserved cysteine through the conserved F or W. D genes are given only for firm matches. Clone size, where shown, is once, few, many, or a class for clones that have expanded.

TRBJ1-2 | . | TRBV18 | . | CASSPGGGQTITNYGYTF | TGTGCCAGCTCACCAGGTGGTGGACAGACGATAACTAACTATGGCTACACCTTC
TRBJ2-7 | . | TRBV30 | . | CAWSGLNGQYF | TGTGCCTGGAGTGGGCTTAATGGGCAGTACTTC
TRBJ2-2 | TRBD2 | TRBV5-8 | . | CAIDRLAGNTGELFF | TGTGCCATCGACAGACTAGCGGGAAATACCGGGGAGCTGTTTTTT
TRBJ2-7 | TRBD2 | TRBV5-1 | . | CATKIAGGQYEQYF | TGCGCCACCAAGATAGCGGGGGGCCAATACGAGCAGTACTTC
TRBJ1-2 | . | TRBV3-1/TRBV3-2 | . | CASSQAPTTGSNYGYTF | TGTGCCAGCAGCCAAGCCCCTACCACAGGCTCAAACTATGGCTACACCTTC
TRBJ2-3 | . | TRBV9 | . | CASSVDEVSATQYF | TGTGCCAGCAGCGTAGATGAAGTTTCGGCTACGCAGTATTTT
TRBJ2-7 | . | TRBV7-2 | . | CASSAGIYEQYF | TGTGCCAGCAGCGCCGGGATCTACGAGCAGTACTTC
TRBJ1-4 | . | TRBV7-2 | . | CASSLAGKEKLFF | TGTGCCAGCAGCTTAGCTGGAAAGGAAAAACTGTTTTTT
TRBJ2-7 | TRBD1 | TRBV6-5 | . | CASSKTGVGYEQYF | TGTGCCAGCAGTAAAACAGGGGTCGGCTACGAGCAGTACTTC
TRBJ1-2 | TRBD1 | TRBV6-2/TRBV6-3 | few | CASTYSDRGQNYTF | TGTGCCAGCACCTACTCCGACAGGGGGCAGAACTACACCTTC
TRBJ1-3 | . | TRBV4-1 | . | CASSQGLGRNLGNTIYF | TGCGCCAGCAGCCAAGGCCTGGGACGGAACCTTGGAAACACCATATATTTT
TRBJ1-5 | . | TRBV24-1 | once | CATSDLKGHGAYSNQPQHF | TGTGCCACCAGTGATTTGAAGGGTCACGGGGCTTATAGCAATCAGCCCCAGCATTTT
TRBJ1-2 | . | TRBV9 | . | CASSPDSGLYGYTF | TGTGCCAGCAGCCCAGACAGCGGACTCTATGGCTACACCTTC
TRBJ1-1 | . | TRBV5-1 | . | CASRQPGQNTEAFF | TGCGCCAGCAGGCAGCCGGGACAAAACACTGAAGCTTTCTTT
TRBJ1-5 | TRBD1 | TRBV19 | . | CASSRGRTGGSNQPQHF | TGTGCCAGTAGTAGGGGCAGGACAGGGGGGAGCAATCAGCCCCAGCATTTT
TRBJ2-5 | TRBD1 | TRBV2 | . | CASLSNRGTPRETQYF | TGTGCCAGCTTGTCTAACAGGGGTACCCCAAGAGAGACCCAGTACTTC
TRBJ2-2 | TRBD1 | TRBV29-1 | . | CSVSGTVSWELFF | TGCAGCGTTTCCGGGACAGTTTCATGGGAGCTGTTTTTT
TRBJ1-6 | . | TRBV18 | . | CATTRGKSGSDSPLHF | TGTGCCACAACGAGGGGGAAATCAGGATCGGATTCACCCCTCCACTTT
TRBJ2-1 | TRBD2 | TRBV10-3 | . | CAISESSGTVSIEQFF | TGTGCCATCAGTGAGTCGAGCGGGACCGTCTCCATAGAGCAGTTCTTC
TRBJ1-5 | TRBD1 | TRBV18 | . | CASSPAGGKGQPQHF | TGTGCCAGCTCACCGGCAGGGGGCAAGGGTCAGCCCCAGCATTTT
TRBJ2-7 | TRBD2 | TRBV28 | . | CASSSPAGGRWSEQYF | TGTGCCAGCAGTTCTCCAGCGGGAGGGCGGTGGTCCGAGCAGTACTTC
TRBJ2-7 | TRBD1 | TRBV11-3 | few | CASSLDKIDREHF | TGTGCCAGCAGCTTAGATAAGATCGACAGGGAGCACTTC
TRBJ1-1 | . | TRBV7-3 | few | CASSLQGDTEAFF | TGTGCCAGCAGCTTACAGGGAGACACTGAAGCTTTCTTT
TRBJ2-2 | . | TRBV28 | . | CASTKGWTGELFF | TGTGCCAGCACTAAGGGGTGGACCGGGGAGCTGTTTTTT
TRBJ2-2 | . | TRBV12-3/TRBV12-4 | . | CATAPTNTGELFF | TGTGCCACCGCCCCTACGAACACCGGGGAGCTGTTTTTT
TRBJ1-3 | . | TRBV9 | . | CASSAGTQWNTIYF | TGTGCCAGCAGCGCCGGGACACAATGGAACACCATATATTTT
TRBJ1-1 | . | TRBV20-1 | . | CSASRVDTEAFF | TGCAGTGCTAGTAGGGTAGACACTGAAGCTTTCTTT
TRBJ2-7 | TRBD2 | TRBV23-1 | once | CASSQERGSSYEQYF | TGCGCCAGCAGTCAAGAGCGGGGAAGCTCCTACGAGCAGTACTTC
TRBJ2-2 | TRBD1 | TRBV5-1 | . | CASSRDSTSGELFF | TGCGCCAGCAGCAGGGACAGCACCTCCGGGGAGCTGTTTTTT
TRBJ2-3 | TRBD2 | TRBV7-9 | . | CASSYSAGGRDTQYF | TGTGCCAGCAGCTACTCAGCGGGAGGGAGAGATACGCAGTATTTT
TRBJ2-1 | TRBD2 | TRBV6-5 | . | CASSGTSGRDEQFF | TGTGCCAGCAGCGGGACTAGCGGGAGAGATGAGCAGTTCTTC
TRBJ2-4 | . | TRBV28 | . | CASKGGNIQYF | TGTGCCAGCAAGGGGGGGAACATTCAGTACTTC
TRBJ1-2 | . | TRBV5-1 | . | CASSLVARANYGYTF | TGCGCCAGCAGCTTGGTCGCCAGAGCTAACTATGGCTACACCTTC
TRBJ2-1 | TRBD2 | TRBV7-9 | once | CASSRTSGSNEQFF | TGTGCCAGCAGCCGGACTAGCGGGAGTAATGAGCAGTTCTTC
TRBJ1-1 | . | TRBV7-9 | . | CASSLFPTEAFF | TGTGCCAGCAGCTTGTTCCCGACTGAAGCTTTCTTT
TRBJ1-3 | TRBD1 | TRBV3-1/TRBV3-2 | . | CASSLQGDGNTIYF | TGTGCCAGCAGCCTACAGGGGGACGGAAACACCATATATTTT
TRBJ2-3 | . | TRBV10-3 | . | CAISESGGRGFTDTQYF | TGTGCCATCAGTGAGTCTGGGGGACGGGGGTTCACAGATACGCAGTATTTT
TRBJ1-4 | . | TRBV19 | . | CASSRDPRGEKLFF | TGTGCCAGTAGTCGGGACCCTCGCGGCGAAAAACTGTTTTTT
TRBJ2-3 | . | TRBV11-3 | once | CASSPGQSSTDTQYF | TGTGCCAGCAGCCCTGGCCAGTCTAGCACAGATACGCAGTATTTT
TRBJ2-5 | . | TRBV2 | . | CASSWAEETQYF | TGTGCCAGCAGTTGGGCGGAAGAGACCCAGTACTTC
TRBJ2-7 | TRBD1 | TRBV5-1 | . | CASSLGGTGDGYEQYF | TGCGCCAGCAGCTTGGGGGGGACAGGGGATGGTTACGAGCAGTACTTC
TRBJ1-6 | . | TRBV27 | . | CASSLGRASPLHF | TGTGCCAGCAGTCTAGGCAGGGCTTCACCCCTCCACTTT
TRBJ1-2 | . | TRBV18 | . | CASSPSVAVLNYGYTF | TGTGCCAGCTCACCAAGCGTGGCAGTCCTCAACTATGGCTACACCTTC
TRBJ1-2 | . | TRBV3-1/TRBV3-2 | . | CASSQDITNYGYTF | TGTGCCAGCAGCCAAGATATTACAAACTATGGCTACACCTTC
TRBJ2-3 | . | TRBV19 | once | CASSPPPRGTDTQYF | TGTGCCAGTAGTCCCCCGCCCCGGGGCACAGATACGCAGTATTTT
TRBJ2-7 | . | TRBV3-1/TRBV3-2 | . | CASSQSGPRLYEQYF | TGTGCCAGCAGCCAATCCGGGCCCCGACTCTACGAGCAGTACTTC
TRBJ1-2 | TRBD1 | TRBV7-9 | . | CASSPAWRGQGVNYGYTF | TGTGCCAGCAGTCCCGCTTGGAGGGGACAGGGGGTCAACTATGGCTACACCTTC
TRBJ1-1 | . | TRBV5-6 | once | CASSLSLSGAEAFF | TGTGCCAGCAGCTTGTCCCTAAGTGGCGCTGAAGCTTTCTTT
TRBJ2-7 | TRBD1 | TRBV9 | few | CASSPSTGGEQYF | TGTGCCAGCAGCCCCTCGACAGGGGGAGAGCAGTACTTC
TRBJ1-1 | TRBD1 | TRBV6-4 | . | CASSAPGQAMNTEAFF | TGTGCCAGCAGTGCTCCGGGACAGGCTATGAACACTGAAGCTTTCTTT
TRBJ2-2 | . | TRBV11-2 | . | CASSAGHSTGELFF | TGTGCCAGCAGCGCGGGGCATTCCACCGGGGAGCTGTTTTTT
TRBJ2-2 | . | TRBV9 | . | CASSVGTPNTGELFF | TGTGCCAGCAGCGTAGGGACCCCAAACACCGGGGAGCTGTTTTTT
TRBJ2-4 | TRBD2 | TRBV19 | . | CASSMQSGTSGRGVAKNIQYF | TGTGCCAGTAGTATGCAATCCGGGACTAGCGGGAGGGGGGTAGCCAAAAACATTCAGTACTTC
TRBJ2-5 | . | TRBV30 | few | CAWSAIPGTTTQETQYF | TGTGCCTGGAGTGCCATCCCAGGGACAACCACTCAAGAGACCCAGTACTTC
TRBJ1-5 | . | TRBV19 | . | CASSKVVQGQPQHF | TGTGCCAGTAGTAAGGTAGTTCAGGGTCAGCCCCAGCATTTT